The clone carrying this TCR beta chain was seen only a few times. What it recognizes is unknown. TCRdb re-called the reads with MiXCR, one entry per CDR3 protein. The data show about 160,000 distinct CDR3 sequences, with about 20% seen just once and roughly 25% held by the top ten. There are 13 residues in the CDR3. Trimming shortened V by 6 bases and J by 4 bases, and 10 bases separated the two germline ends. Germline CDR1 MDHEN, CDR2 SYDVKM. This specimen belongs to a study of T cell repertoires in cytomegalovirus infection. In the study overall: In the study, CMV epitopes included recently identified HLA-C-restricted and well-studied HLA-B-restricted ones. TCR beta signatures that were public indicated CMV infection and matching HLA type.

General study findings and limits: The response measured ex vivo was dominated by TCR beta clonotypes (HLA-C-restricted and CMV-specific). Carriers of CMV and the relevant HLA type were discriminated by public TCR beta frequency.

The sequenced sample was CD8+ T cells from cultured PBMCs, obtained from culture after CMV antigen stimulation. This TCR derives from a human donor in good health (CMV status not recorded). Some clones in this sample may be carry-over from other donors' samples. The rearrangement links TRBV28 to TRBJ2-1; D is unresolved. The DNA of the CDR3 is TGTGCCAGCAGCATGTTCGGGTACAATGAGCAGTTCTTC. It specifies CASSMFGYNEQFF.